This T cell receptor beta chain comes out of a study of T cell repertoires in cytomegalovirus infection. TCRdb reprocessed the reads via MiXCR and lists one record per CDR3 protein. The repertoire includes 740,000 or so distinct CDR3 sequences, 35% of them detected once, and more than 2.5% sits in the top ten. This clonotype appeared a single time. Sequenced input: PBMCs. This clonotype was sampled from a human donor in good health (CMV status not recorded). Some clones in this sample may be carry-over from other donors' samples.

This chain's CDR3 is CASSYGRGSTEAFF. The DNA of the CDR3 is TGTGCCAGCAGTTACGGGAGGGGAAGCACTGAAGCTTTCTTT. This chain uses TRBV6-6 with TRBJ1-1; D may be TRBD1 (5 bases). Germline V gene sequence: CDR1 MNHNY, CDR2 SVGAGI (reference sequence). The V end was cut by 2 bases, the J end by 4 bases, with 11 bases between. This CDR3 region has 14 residues.